The 17 T cell receptor beta chains given below trace back to one sample, sequenced in a study of CD8 T cells in ankylosing spondylitis. TCRdb passed the 5' RACE reads through MiXCR, listing each CDR3 protein once. The table records some 240,000 distinct CDR3 sequences, approximately 20% of them present only once. The sequenced sample consisted of blood, either unsorted or a sorted T cell fraction (not recorded which). These TCRs come from a male donor with ankylosing spondylitis or in good health (not recorded which).

This chain connects TRBV16 to TRBJ1-1; tentatively, D is TRBD1 (6 bases). Trimming removed 0 bases at V and 6 bases at J, with 11 bases between. The germline V gene has CDR1 KGHSY and CDR2 FQNENV. The CDR3 runs to 14 residues. The CDR3 here is CASSQSKGVAEAFF. CDR3 in DNA: TGTGCCAGCAGCCAATCGAAGGGGGTGGCTGAAGCTTTCTTT. The full variable domain, with the rest looked up from reference TRBV16 and TRBJ1-1, is GEEVAQTPKHLVRGEGQKAKLYCAPIKGHSYVFWYQQVLKNEFKFLISFQNENVFDETGMPKERFSAKCLPNSPCSLEIQATKLEDSAVYFCASSQSKGVAEAFFGQGTRLTVV.

This clonotype was counted many times. The J gene is TRBJ2-1, the V gene TRBV27, with D perhaps matching TRBD2 (5 bases). Trimming stripped 2 bases from V and 7 bases from J, with 6 bases between. This CDR3 region has 12 residues. Germline V gene sequence: CDR1 MNHEY, CDR2 SMNVEV (reference sequence). The CDR3 DNA reads as TGTGCCAGCAGTTTAACGGGGAATGAGCAGTTCTTC. Translated, it gives CASSLTGNEQFF.

This clonotype was observed a single time. V and J are TRBV11-2 and TRBJ2-5; no reliable D call. Trimming took 5 bases from V and 5 from J, leaving 12 bases between them. Germline CDR1 is SGHAT and CDR2 is FQNNGV. The length of the CDR3 is 13 residues. CDR3 amino acids: CASSDDLLETQYF. CDR3 in DNA: TGTGCCAGCAGCGACGACTTATTGGAGACCCAGTACTTC.

This clonotype was counted many times. This CDR3 is CATGRTDTQYF. The CDR3 region has the DNA TGTGCCACCGGGAGAACAGATACGCAGTATTTT. The genes are TRBV24-1 and TRBJ2-3, with D tentatively TRBD2 (5 bases). This CDR3 comprises 11 residues. Germline V gives CDR1 KGHDR, CDR2 SFDVKD. The ends were cut back, 9 bases at V and 3 bases at J, with 6 bases in the middle.

The chain is built from TRBV4-3 and TRBJ2-1, with D possibly being TRBD2 (6 bases). Per the germline V gene, CDR1 is LGHNA and CDR2 is YSLEER. The CDR3 extends over 16 amino acids. Trimming cost V 3 bases and J 4 bases, with 16 bases left between them. The CDR3 here is CASSQIGGVRYNEQFF. CDR3 coding DNA: TGCGCCAGCAGCCAGATCGGGGGTGTCAGGTACAATGAGCAGTTCTTC.

About this clonotype itself: A much larger clone lies a single base off, so this may be a read error. The DNA of the CDR3 is TGCGCCAGAAGCCATATAGCGGGAGAGAGGGCAGATACGCAGTATTTT. Encoded protein: CARSHIAGERADTQYF. The rearrangement joins TRBV5-1 to TRBJ2-3, with 9 nucleotides matching TRBD2. The length of the CDR3 is 16 residues. Germline V CDR1 and CDR2: SGHRS, YFSETQ. The junction had 14 bases not matched to a gene; V was cut back by 8 bases and J by 4 bases.

This rearrangement joins TRBV20-1 to TRBJ2-2; 9 positions match TRBD2. There are 15 residues in the CDR3. J gave up 6 bases and V 2 bases, and 7 bases lay outside the gene matches. Germline lookup yields CDR1 DFQATT and CDR2 SNEGSKA (reference sequence). CDR3 DNA sequence: TGCAGTGCTAGACCTAGCGGGATAGGGTCCGGGGAGCTGTTTTTT. It encodes CSARPSGIGSGELFF.

This sequence joins TRBV6-1 and TRBJ1-6; D not certain. With 5 bases removed from V and 10 bases from J, the gap between germline ends came to 15 bases. The CDR3 spans 14 residues. Looked up from germline, CDR1 is MNHNS and CDR2 is SASEGT. DNA for the CDR3: TGTGCCAGCAGTCCTGGCGGCGCATCCTCACCCCTCCACTTT. Translated, it gives CASSPGGASSPLHF.

The rearrangement links TRBV27 to TRBJ1-2; maybe TRBD1 (5 bases). In germline, CDR1 is MNHEY, CDR2 SMNVEV (reference sequence). The CDR3 runs 14 residues. V lost 4 bases, J lost 4 bases, and 13 bases lay in between. The DNA of the CDR3 is TGTGCCAGCAGTTCATCCCCTGGGGCCTATGGCTACACCTTC. This translates into CASSSSPGAYGYTF.

This clonotype has only a few counts. This sequence joins TRBV5-6 and TRBJ2-2; D is ambiguous. Germline assignment: CDR1 SGHDT and CDR2 YYEEEE. This CDR3 has 16 residues. Trimming took 0 bases from V and 1 from J, leaving 10 bases between them. CDR3 DNA: TGTGCCAGCAGCTTGGGTGTGATTCTGAACACCGGGGAGCTGTTTTTT. Protein: CASSLGVILNTGELFF.

This clonotype was counted a few times. The CDR3, as DNA: TGCAGCGTTGAAGGGGTAGCGGGAACTAGTGAGCAGTTCTTC. Protein: CSVEGVAGTSEQFF. This chain joins TRBV29-1 and TRBJ2-1; TRBD2 matches 8 bases. Unmatched junction bases numbered 8, after V lost 1 base and J lost 9 bases. The CDR3 length is 14 residues. Looked up from germline, CDR1 is SQVTM and CDR2 is ANQGSEA.

This clonotype turned up a few times. CDR3 region: CAISGGSSYEQYF. Written as DNA, the CDR3 is TGTGCCATCAGCGGCGGGAGCTCCTACGAGCAGTACTTC. This chain links TRBV10-3 with TRBJ2-7; 7 positions match TRBD2. Germline lookup yields CDR1 ENHRY and CDR2 SYGVKD. The CDR3 spans 13 residues. Germline trimming cut 6 bases from V and 0 bases from J; bases unmatched to any gene: 2.

The chain is built from TRBV5-1 and TRBJ2-7; the D is unclear. V was trimmed by 4 bases and J by 0 bases, leaving 11 bases between them. Germline CDR1 and CDR2: SGHRS and YFSETQ. The CDR3 totals 14 residues. CDR3 coding DNA: TGCGCCAGCAGCGCAATGCAGGACTCCTACGAGCAGTACTTC. This encodes CASSAMQDSYEQYF.

Only a few counts were recorded for this clonotype. The V and J genes are TRBV6-6 and TRBJ2-1; possibly TRBD1 for D (5 bases). Trimming took off 7 bases at V and 9 bases at J, with 10 bases between the two ends. CDR3 length equals 11 residues. CDR1 and CDR2 from the germline V gene are MNHNY and SVGAGI (reference sequence). DNA for the CDR3: TGTGCCAGCACCCTAGGGGTTGAGCAGTTCTTC. It specifies CASTLGVEQFF.

The chain is built from TRBV11-2 and TRBJ1-1; D gene uncertain. This CDR3 is built from 12 residues. Trimming cost V 0 bases and J 3 bases, with 2 bases left between them. Per the germline V gene, CDR1 is SGHAT and CDR2 is FQNNGV. CDR3 DNA: TGTGCCAGCAGCTTAGATCACACTGAAGCTTTCTTT. It is translated as CASSLDHTEAFF. The full variable domain, rest sourced from reference TRBV11-2 and TRBJ1-1, is EAGVAQSPRYKIIEKRQSVAFWCNPISGHATLYWYQQILGQGPKLLIQFQNNGVVDDSQLPKDRFSAERLKGVDSTLKIQPAKLEDSAVYLCASSLDHTEAFFGQGTRLTVV.

This clonotype was found a few times. The chain employs TRBV4-1 and TRBJ2-3, with 10 nucleotides matching TRBD1. V was pared by 2 bases and J by 3 bases, with 5 bases of the junction left unmatched. CDR1 is MGHRA and CDR2 is YSYEKL in the germline V gene. This CDR3 region has 16 residues. The CDR3 nucleotides are TGCGCCAGCAGCCAATTACCGGGACAGGGGACAGATACGCAGTATTTT. Amino acid sequence: CASSQLPGQGTDTQYF.

This clonotype came up many times. The J gene is TRBJ2-1, the V gene TRBV24-1; D unresolved. The CDR3 loop spans 13 amino acids. Germline lookup yields CDR1 KGHDR and CDR2 SFDVKD. V was cut by 3 bases and J by 5 bases, with 7 bases left in between. The CDR3 spells CATSDRVDNEQFF. The CDR3 bases are TGTGCCACCAGTGATAGGGTGGACAATGAGCAGTTCTTC.